This note documents a single T cell receptor beta chain sequence. What it recognizes is unknown. The data belong to a study of early T cells in non-severe SARS-CoV-2 infection. Turning to the study itself: Investigators sequenced bulk RNA drawn from unsorted whole blood, and chains remained unpaired.

Study-level findings and limits: Matching results from VDJdb favored anti-spike CD8 responses, leaving private and CD4 specificities undetected.

Individual cDNA molecules each received unique molecular identifiers attached to them. TCRdb analysed the 5' RACE reads with MiXCR anew, one entry per CDR3 protein. The table shows 25,000 to 30,000 distinct CDR3 sequences, with about 5% occurring only once. Sequencing was done on a sample of whole blood. The origin of this receptor is an adult who was a healthcare worker with PCR-confirmed SARS-CoV-2 infection or an uninfected control (not recorded which).

CDR3 sequence: CSVGGLPMNTEAFF. Here the CDR3 DNA reads TGCAGCGTTGGAGGGCTACCTATGAACACTGAAGCTTTCTTT. The chain combines TRBV29-1 with TRBJ1-1; D unresolved. Germline V gives CDR1 SQVTM, CDR2 ANQGSEA. This CDR3 spans 14 amino acids. Trimming pared 4 bases from V and 0 bases from J, leaving 12 bases between.